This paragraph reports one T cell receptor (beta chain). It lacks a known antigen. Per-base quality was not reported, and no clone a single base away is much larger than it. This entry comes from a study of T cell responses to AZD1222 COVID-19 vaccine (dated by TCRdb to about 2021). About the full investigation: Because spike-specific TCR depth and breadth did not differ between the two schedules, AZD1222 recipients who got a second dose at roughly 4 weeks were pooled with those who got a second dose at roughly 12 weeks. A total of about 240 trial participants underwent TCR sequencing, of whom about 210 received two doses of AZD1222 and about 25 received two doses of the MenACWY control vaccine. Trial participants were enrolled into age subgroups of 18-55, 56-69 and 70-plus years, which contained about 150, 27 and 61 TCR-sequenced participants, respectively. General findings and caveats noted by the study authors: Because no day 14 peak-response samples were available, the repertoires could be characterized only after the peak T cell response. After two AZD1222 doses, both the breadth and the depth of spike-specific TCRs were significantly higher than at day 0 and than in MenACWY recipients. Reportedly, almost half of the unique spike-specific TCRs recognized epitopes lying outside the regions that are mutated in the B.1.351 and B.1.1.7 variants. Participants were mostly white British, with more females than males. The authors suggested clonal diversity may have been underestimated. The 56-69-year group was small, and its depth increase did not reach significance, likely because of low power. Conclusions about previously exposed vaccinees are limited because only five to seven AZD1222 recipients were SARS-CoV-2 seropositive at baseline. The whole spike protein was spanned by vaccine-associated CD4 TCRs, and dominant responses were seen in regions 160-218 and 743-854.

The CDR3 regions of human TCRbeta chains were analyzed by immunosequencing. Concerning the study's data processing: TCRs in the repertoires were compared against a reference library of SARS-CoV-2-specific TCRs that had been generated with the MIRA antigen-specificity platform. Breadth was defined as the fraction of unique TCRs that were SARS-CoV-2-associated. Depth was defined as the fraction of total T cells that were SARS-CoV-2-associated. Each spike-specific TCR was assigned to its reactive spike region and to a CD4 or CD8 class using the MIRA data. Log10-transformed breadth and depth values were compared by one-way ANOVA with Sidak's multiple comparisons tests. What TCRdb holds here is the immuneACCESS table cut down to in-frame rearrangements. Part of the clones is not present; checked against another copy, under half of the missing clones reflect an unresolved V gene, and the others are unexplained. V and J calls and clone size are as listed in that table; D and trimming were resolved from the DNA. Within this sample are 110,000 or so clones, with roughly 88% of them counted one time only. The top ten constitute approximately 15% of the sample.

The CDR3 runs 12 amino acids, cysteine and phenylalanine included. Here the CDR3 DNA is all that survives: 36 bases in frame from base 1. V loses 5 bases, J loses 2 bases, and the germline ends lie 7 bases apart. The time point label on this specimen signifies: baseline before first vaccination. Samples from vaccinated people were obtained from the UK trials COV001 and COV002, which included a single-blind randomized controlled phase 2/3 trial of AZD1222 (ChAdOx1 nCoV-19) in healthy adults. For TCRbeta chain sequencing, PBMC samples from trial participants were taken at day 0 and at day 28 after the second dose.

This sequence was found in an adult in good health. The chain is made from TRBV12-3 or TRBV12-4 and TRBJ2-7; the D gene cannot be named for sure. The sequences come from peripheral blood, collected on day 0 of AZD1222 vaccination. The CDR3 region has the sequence CASSQSTYEQYF. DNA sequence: TGTGCCAGCAGTCAATCGACCTACGAGCAGTACTTC.